This T cell receptor (beta chain) emerged from a study of preoperative IRX-2 immunotherapy in early breast cancer. Treatment meaning: preoperative locoregional IRX-2 cytokine immunotherapy. Samples came from a phase Ib trial of preoperative locoregional IRX-2 cytokine immunotherapy. CDR3 length: 14 amino acids. From germline, CDR1 is SGHRS and CDR2 YFSETQ. Deletions cut 4 bases from V and 1 base from J, with 11 bases between. Sequenced by immunoSEQ multiplex PCR; TCRdb stores in-frame clones only, minus some. Counted here are 35,000 to 50,000 clones, roughly 94% occurring once; the ten biggest clones make up 1.5% to 2%.

The chain links TRBV5-1 to TRBJ1-2; tentative D call: TRBD1 (5 bases). This receptor was obtained from a human donor with breast cancer. Sequenced material: tumor tissue, taken after IRX-2 immunotherapy. CDR3 in amino acids: CASSGGGLNYGYTF. In nucleotides, the CDR3 is TGCGCCAGCAGCGGGGGGGGTCTTAACTATGGCTACACCTTC.